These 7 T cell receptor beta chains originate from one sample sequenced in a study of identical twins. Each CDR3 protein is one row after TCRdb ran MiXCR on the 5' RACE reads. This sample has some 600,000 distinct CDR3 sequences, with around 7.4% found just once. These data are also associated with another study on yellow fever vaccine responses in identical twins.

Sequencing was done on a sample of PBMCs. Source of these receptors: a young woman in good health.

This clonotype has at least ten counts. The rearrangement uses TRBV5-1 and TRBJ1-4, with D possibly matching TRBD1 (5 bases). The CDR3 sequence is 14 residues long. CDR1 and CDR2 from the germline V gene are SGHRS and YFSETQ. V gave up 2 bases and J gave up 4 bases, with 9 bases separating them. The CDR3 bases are TGCGCCAGCAGCTTAACAGGTTTTAATGAAAAACTGTTTTTT. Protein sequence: CASSLTGFNEKLFF.

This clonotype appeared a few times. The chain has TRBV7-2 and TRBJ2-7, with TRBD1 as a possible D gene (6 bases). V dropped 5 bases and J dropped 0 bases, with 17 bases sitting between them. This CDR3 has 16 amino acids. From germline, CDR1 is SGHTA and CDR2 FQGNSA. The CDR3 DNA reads TGTGCCAGCAGCGCCAGGACAGCCCAAAGCTCCTACGAGCAGTACTTC. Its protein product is CASSARTAQSSYEQYF.

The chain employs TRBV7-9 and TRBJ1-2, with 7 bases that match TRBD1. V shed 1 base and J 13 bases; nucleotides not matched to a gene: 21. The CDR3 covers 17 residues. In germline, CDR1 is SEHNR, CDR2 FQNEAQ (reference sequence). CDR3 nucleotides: TGTGCCAGCAGCTTAGAGGGGCGCCGGGACAGTTCACCAATACTCACCTTC. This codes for CASSLEGRRDSSPILTF.

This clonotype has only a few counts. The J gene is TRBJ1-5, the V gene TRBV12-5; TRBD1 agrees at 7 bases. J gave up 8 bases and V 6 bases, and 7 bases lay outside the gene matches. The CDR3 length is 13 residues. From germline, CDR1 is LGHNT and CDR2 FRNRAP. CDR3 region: CASGRQGVEPQHF. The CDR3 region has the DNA TGTGCTAGTGGACGACAGGGCGTGGAGCCCCAGCATTTT.

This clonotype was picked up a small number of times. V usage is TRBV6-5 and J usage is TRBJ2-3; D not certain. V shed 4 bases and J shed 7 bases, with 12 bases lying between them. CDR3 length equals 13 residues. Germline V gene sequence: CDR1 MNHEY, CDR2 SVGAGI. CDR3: CASSFRPTHTQYF. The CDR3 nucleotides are TGTGCCAGCAGTTTCAGACCTACTCATACGCAGTATTTT.

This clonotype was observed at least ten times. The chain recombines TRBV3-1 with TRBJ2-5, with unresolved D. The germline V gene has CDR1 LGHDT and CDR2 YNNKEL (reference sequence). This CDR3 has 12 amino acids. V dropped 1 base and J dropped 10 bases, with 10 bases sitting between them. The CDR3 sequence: CASSQGRFVQYF. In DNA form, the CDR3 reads TGTGCCAGCAGCCAAGGCCGGTTTGTCCAGTACTTC.

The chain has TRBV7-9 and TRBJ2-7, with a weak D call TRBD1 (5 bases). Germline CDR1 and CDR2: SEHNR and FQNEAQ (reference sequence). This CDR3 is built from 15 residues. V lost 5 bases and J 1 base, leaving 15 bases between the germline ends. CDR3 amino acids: CASSKKSSGSYEQYV. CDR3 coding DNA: TGTGCCAGCAGCAAAAAAAGTTCAGGGTCCTACGAGCAGTACGTC.